The 9 T cell receptor beta chains below all came from one sample that was sequenced in a study of blood T cell repertoires in COVID-19. Clones were read by immunoSEQ multiplex PCR, and TCRdb kept only the in-frame ones, dropping some. The data show about 270,000 clones, 90% seen once. Sequenced: PBMCs or T cells enriched from blood (not recorded which). The receptors shown here come from a young woman with acute COVID-19.

The chain joins TRBV5-4 to TRBJ2-2; the match to TRBD2 covers 9 bases. CDR1 and CDR2 (germline): SGHNT, YYREEE (reference sequence). V lost 6 bases, J lost 6 bases, and 3 bases stayed unmatched. The CDR3 totals 13 residues. DNA of the CDR3: TGTGCCAGCATGGTAGCGGGAGCCGGGGAGCTGTTTTTT. Protein sequence: CASMVAGAGELFF.

Only one count was recorded for this clone. The chain is built from TRBV30 and TRBJ1-5; the D gene is possibly TRBD1 (5 bases). The CDR3 is 15 amino acids. CDR1 and CDR2 (germline): GTSNPN, SVGIG (reference sequence). Trimming took off 2 bases at V and 4 bases at J, with 15 bases between the two ends. DNA for the CDR3: TGTGCCTGGAGTTCGGGACTTTCGGGGAATCAGCCCCAGCATTTT. This gives the protein CAWSSGLSGNQPQHF.

The V and J genes are TRBV19 and TRBJ2-3; TRBD2 aligns across 9 bases. The CDR3 covers 15 residues. Germline CDR1 is LNHDA and CDR2 is SQIVND (reference sequence). J was trimmed by 2 bases and V by 4 bases; bases with no gene match: 4. For the CDR3, the DNA is TGTGCCAGTAGTACTCTAGCGGGGACCACAGATACGCAGTATTTT. It is translated as CASSTLAGTTDTQYF.

This sequence joins TRBV10-2 and TRBJ1-2, with D perhaps TRBD1 (5 bases). The germline V gene encodes CDR1 WSHSY and CDR2 SAAADI. This CDR3 has 15 residues. V was clipped by 2 bases and J by 8 bases, with 18 bases between them. CDR3 amino acids: CASSETAAGTGGYTF. CDR3 sequence (DNA): TGCGCCAGCAGTGAGACAGCAGCGGGGACGGGAGGCTACACCTTC.

V is TRBV28 and J is TRBJ1-4; the match to TRBD1 covers 7 bases. Germline assignment: CDR1 MDHEN and CDR2 SYDVKM. V trimming: 5 bases; J trimming: 7 bases; junction bases outside the gene matches: 13. The CDR3 sequence is 16 residues long. CDR3 in DNA: TGTGCCAGCAGTCATTACCCCACAGGGGTAGGTGAAAAACTGTTTTTT. Amino acid sequence: CASSHYPTGVGEKLFF.

The chain uses TRBV28 and TRBJ1-3; D perhaps matches TRBD1 (5 bases). Deletions cut 10 bases from V and 8 bases from J, with 21 bases between. The CDR3 runs to 14 residues. From germline, CDR1 is MDHEN and CDR2 SYDVKM. The CDR3 nucleotides are TGTGCCACCTGTGTTTGGGGCAATCGAGACACCATATATTTT. This gives the protein CATCVWGNRDTIYF.

CDR3 amino acids: CASHRGGDEKLFF. CDR3 sequence (DNA): TGTGCCAGTCACAGGGGGGGGGATGAAAAACTGTTTTTT. The J gene is TRBJ1-4, the V gene TRBV19; 8 bases fit TRBD1. In germline, CDR1 is LNHDA, CDR2 SQIVND (reference sequence). CDR3 length equals 13 residues. Losses at the gene ends were 8 bases for V and 6 bases for J; bases not matched to a gene: 5. Based on the CDR3 plus reference TRBV19 and TRBJ1-4, the full variable domain is DGGITQSPKYLFRKEGQNVTLSCEQNLNHDAMYWYRQDPGQGLRLIYYSQIVNDFQKGDIAEGYSVSREKKESFPLTVTSAQKNPTAFYLCASHRGGDEKLFFGSGTQLSVL.

The V call is TRBV27, the J call TRBJ1-1; perhaps TRBD1 as D (6 bases). CDR3 length: 15 residues. CDR1 MNHEY and CDR2 SMNVEV come from the germline V gene (reference sequence). V lost 4 bases and J 7 bases, leaving 19 bases between the germline ends. The DNA of the CDR3 is TGTGCCAGCAGTTCAGTCCAGGGGCTTGGGGATGAAGCTTTCTTT. Amino acid sequence: CASSSVQGLGDEAFF.

The genes are TRBV13 and TRBJ2-7; the D gene is possibly TRBD1 (5 bases). Germline assignment: CDR1 PRHDT and CDR2 FYEKMQ (reference sequence). The CDR3 sequence is 15 residues long. The V end lost 5 bases, the J end lost 2 bases, and 16 bases lay between the germline ends. The CDR3 here is CASSDSGWATYEQYF. In DNA form, the CDR3 reads TGTGCCAGCAGCGACAGTGGTTGGGCCACCTACGAGCAGTACTTC.